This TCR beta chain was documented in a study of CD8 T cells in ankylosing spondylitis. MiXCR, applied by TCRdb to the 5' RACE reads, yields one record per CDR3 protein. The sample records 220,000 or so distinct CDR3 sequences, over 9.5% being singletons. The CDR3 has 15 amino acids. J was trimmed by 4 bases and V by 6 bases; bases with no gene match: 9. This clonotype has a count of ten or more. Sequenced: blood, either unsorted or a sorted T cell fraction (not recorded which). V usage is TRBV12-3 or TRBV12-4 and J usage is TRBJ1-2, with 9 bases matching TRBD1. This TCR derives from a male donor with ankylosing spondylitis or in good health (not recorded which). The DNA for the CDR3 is TGTGCCAGCAGCCCTCGGACAGGGGACGCCTATGGCTACACCTTC. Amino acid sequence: CASSPRTGDAYGYTF.